Listed below are T cell receptor beta chains from one sample, sequenced in a study of blood T cell repertoires in COVID-19. Here immunoSEQ multiplex PCR was the method, and the copy in TCRdb shows in-frame clones only, minus some. The repertoire holds roughly 46,000 clones, with 88% as singletons. Sample: peripheral blood. Receptor source: a human donor with active COVID-19. The donor label of this sample is uncertain. Both conserved end residues are part of each CDR3. The D gene is left open where the match is weak. The listing skips clone size in some rows; elsewhere it reads once, few, many or a size class.

v_gene	abundance	j_gene	d_gene	CDR3aa	CDR3nt
TRBV28	few	TRBJ2-7	TRBD2	CASRHAGDSYEQYF	TGTGCCAGCAGGCACGCGGGGGACTCCTACGAGCAGTACTTC
TRBV7-6	-	TRBJ1-2	TRBD1	CASSFDRAYGYTF	TGTGCCAGCAGCTTTGACAGGGCCTATGGCTACACCTTC
TRBV12-3/TRBV12-4	-	TRBJ2-3	-	CASSFREEDTQYF	TGTGCCAGCAGTTTCAGGGAAGAAGATACGCAGTATTTT
TRBV2	-	TRBJ1-5	-	CASTKSESNQPQHF	TGTGCCAGTACAAAATCGGAGAGCAATCAGCCCCAGCATTTT
TRBV4-2	-	TRBJ2-3	TRBD2	CASSQGGVAGGSADTQYF	TGTGCCAGCAGCCAAGGGGGGGTCGCGGGAGGTAGTGCAGATACGCAGTATTTT
TRBV27	-	TRBJ2-5	TRBD1	CASSTQGAETQYF	TGTGCCAGCAGTACACAGGGGGCAGAGACCCAGTACTTC
TRBV5-1	few	TRBJ1-3	-	CASSLDAESSGNTIYF	TGCGCCAGCAGCTTGGATGCGGAGAGCTCTGGAAACACCATATATTTT
TRBV5-1	-	TRBJ2-1	-	CASSLELAIGGEQFF	TGCGCCAGCAGTCTCGAACTAGCCATCGGGGGTGAGCAGTTCTTC
TRBV19	-	TRBJ1-5	-	CASSTRQVQPQHF	TGTGCCAGTAGTACACGACAGGTCCAGCCCCAGCATTTT
TRBV5-1	-	TRBJ1-4	-	CASKQQGSGSNEKLFF	TGCGCCAGTAAACAACAGGGATCCGGATCTAATGAAAAACTGTTTTTT
TRBV7-6	once	TRBJ2-1	TRBD2	CASSASQGGYNEQFF	TGTGCCAGCAGCGCTAGCCAGGGAGGGTACAATGAGCAGTTCTTC
TRBV30	-	TRBJ1-3	-	CAWSASYSGNTIYF	TGTGCCTGGAGTGCTAGCTACTCTGGAAACACCATATATTTT
TRBV7-6	-	TRBJ2-1	-	CASSLPAGSSYNEQFF	TGTGCCAGCAGCTTACCGGCGGGGAGCTCCTACAATGAGCAGTTCTTC
TRBV18	-	TRBJ2-7	TRBD1	CASSPPSTGNEQYF	TGTGCCAGCTCCCCACCCTCGACAGGGAACGAGCAGTACTTC
TRBV29-1	-	TRBJ2-7	TRBD2	CSAVPAGGGNEQYF	TGCAGCGCCGTCCCCGCGGGAGGGGGGAACGAGCAGTACTTC
TRBV7-9	-	TRBJ2-2	TRBD2	CASRELAGGPDTGELFF	TGTGCCAGCAGGGAACTAGCGGGAGGGCCTGACACCGGGGAGCTGTTTTTT
TRBV10-3	-	TRBJ1-2	-	CAISGQAAPNYGYTF	TGTGCCATCAGTGGACAGGCAGCCCCTAACTATGGCTACACCTTC
TRBV5-4	-	TRBJ2-3	TRBD2	CASSLGLAGGKTDTQYF	TGTGCCAGCAGCTTGGGATTAGCGGGAGGTAAAACAGATACGCAGTATTTT
TRBV30	few	TRBJ2-7	TRBD2	CAWRPSGGAYEQYF	TGTGCCTGGAGACCCAGCGGGGGGGCCTACGAGCAGTACTTC
TRBV6-1	-	TRBJ2-4	TRBD2	CASSDTSGGASDIQYF	TGTGCCAGCAGTGACACTAGCGGGGGGGCATCGGACATTCAGTACTTC
TRBV3-1/TRBV3-2	-	TRBJ1-1	TRBD1	CASSQGTGNTEAFF	TGTGCCAGCAGCCAAGGGACAGGGAACACTGAAGCTTTCTTT
TRBV2	-	TRBJ1-2	-	CASSVGLGGYGYTF	TGTGCCAGCAGTGTAGGTCTAGGCGGCTATGGCTACACCTTC
TRBV5-4	few	TRBJ1-2	TRBD1	CASSGDRLGGGYTF	TGTGCCAGCAGCGGGGACAGGCTCGGAGGCGGCTACACCTTC
TRBV3-1/TRBV3-2	-	TRBJ1-5	-	CASSQDHRQNQPQHF	TGTGCCAGCAGCCAAGATCACCGACAGAATCAGCCCCAGCATTTT
TRBV7-3	few	TRBJ2-3	TRBD2	CASSTTGGPSDTQYF	TGTGCCAGCAGCACGACGGGGGGGCCTTCAGATACGCAGTATTTT
TRBV27	-	TRBJ2-4	-	CASSSLAKNIQYF	TGTGCCAGCAGTTCTCTAGCCAAAAACATTCAGTACTTC
TRBV18	-	TRBJ2-3	-	CASSLDSIEDTQYF	TGTGCCAGCTCACTCGACAGCATTGAAGATACGCAGTATTTT
TRBV25-1	-	TRBJ1-4	TRBD1	CASSAQTGGANEKLFF	TGTGCCAGCAGTGCCCAGACAGGGGGAGCTAATGAAAAACTGTTTTTT
TRBV28	-	TRBJ2-4	-	CASSNRHDLAKNIQYF	TGTGCCAGCAGTAACCGACACGATCTAGCCAAAAACATTCAGTACTTC
TRBV5-5	-	TRBJ2-3	TRBD1	CASTTGGWTDTQYF	TGTGCCAGCACAACAGGGGGTTGGACAGATACGCAGTATTTT
TRBV4-2	-	TRBJ1-4	-	CASSQEERQEDEKLFF	TGTGCCAGCAGCCAAGAAGAGAGACAGGAGGATGAAAAACTGTTTTTT
TRBV7-9	-	TRBJ2-7	-	CASSEQGGPYEQYF	TGTGCCAGCAGCGAACAGGGGGGGCCCTACGAGCAGTACTTC
TRBV5-8	-	TRBJ2-7	-	CAISDSPFSHEQYF	TGTGCCATCTCGGACTCACCTTTCTCCCACGAGCAGTACTTC
TRBV30	-	TRBJ1-1	TRBD1	CAWTGLDRGNTEAFF	TGTGCCTGGACCGGCCTGGACAGGGGGAACACTGAAGCTTTCTTT
TRBV5-1	-	TRBJ2-1	-	CASSPLDSSYNEQFF	TGCGCCAGCAGCCCCCTAGATAGCTCCTACAATGAGCAGTTCTTC
TRBV18	-	TRBJ1-3	-	CASSPSGGDSSGNTIYF	TGTGCCAGCTCACCGTCGGGGGGAGACTCCTCTGGAAACACCATATATTTT
TRBV5-1	-	TRBJ2-7	-	CASSLGFQQTYEQYF	TGCGCCAGCAGCTTGGGGTTTCAGCAGACTTACGAGCAGTACTTC
TRBV6-1	few	TRBJ2-1	TRBD2	CASSEWASGSGGYNEQFF	TGTGCCAGCAGTGAATGGGCTAGCGGGAGCGGCGGATACAATGAGCAGTTCTTC
TRBV9	-	TRBJ2-5	-	CASSVEGLQETQYF	TGTGCCAGCAGCGTAGAGGGGTTACAAGAGACCCAGTACTTC